The 14 T cell receptor beta chains below all came from one sample that was sequenced in a study of CD8 T cells in ankylosing spondylitis. One entry per CDR3 protein results from TCRdb running MiXCR on the 5' RACE reads. The top ten clones hold approximately 8.5% of a sample with some 54,000 distinct CDR3 sequences, 6% to 7.5% of them seen once. The source material was blood, either unsorted or a sorted T cell fraction (not recorded which). The source of these receptors is a female donor with ankylosing spondylitis or in good health (not recorded which).

This clonotype was detected many times. The chain couples TRBV12-3 or TRBV12-4 to TRBJ2-4; 7 bases align to TRBD1. The CDR3 sequence is 16 residues long. V gave up 3 bases and J gave up 6 bases; unmatched junction bases: 11. The CDR3 here is CASSFRLGPGGNIQYF. CDR3 DNA sequence: TGTGCCAGCAGTTTTCGCCTTGGCCCAGGGGGAAACATTCAGTACTTC.

Ten or more counts support this clonotype. J is TRBJ2-1 and V is TRBV5-1; perhaps TRBD2 as D (5 bases). CDR1 is SGHRS, CDR2 YFSETQ, per germline. This CDR3 comprises 13 residues. The ends were cut back, 4 bases at V and 4 bases at J, with 9 bases in the middle. This CDR3 reads CASSTTNYNEQFF. The CDR3 DNA is TGCGCCAGCAGCACGACTAATTACAATGAGCAGTTCTTC.

The V gene is TRBV7-9, the J gene TRBJ2-7, with 7 positions matching TRBD1. Germline V gene lookup returns CDR1 SEHNR and CDR2 FQNEAQ (reference sequence). The V segment lost 4 bases and the J segment 12 bases; nucleotides outside the gene matches: 12. CDR3 length equals 13 residues. This CDR3 reads CASSSTDRHGAYF. CDR3 DNA: TGTGCCAGCAGCTCAACGGACAGGCACGGGGCGTACTTC.

The chain combines TRBV7-8 with TRBJ1-4; D gene uncertain. This CDR3 has 16 residues. Germline CDR1 and CDR2: SGHVS and FQNEAQ. V lost 5 bases and J 0 bases, leaving 13 bases between the germline ends. This CDR3 is CASSPPNDATNEKLFF. CDR3 sequence (DNA): TGTGCCAGCAGCCCCCCCAACGATGCAACTAATGAAAAACTGTTTTTT.

This clonotype was observed at least ten times. The V and J genes are TRBV12-3 or TRBV12-4 and TRBJ2-2; D perhaps matches TRBD1 (5 bases). V was trimmed by 6 bases and J by 6 bases, leaving 11 bases between them. CDR3 size: 13 residues. The CDR3 loop reads CASSPQGSGELFF. In DNA form, the CDR3 reads TGTGCCAGCAGCCCTCAGGGTTCCGGGGAGCTGTTTTTT.

This clonotype has at least ten counts. The rearrangement links TRBV2 to TRBJ2-5; no reliable D call. V was pared by 9 bases and J by 3 bases, with 8 bases between. The length of the CDR3 is 11 residues. Germline V gene sequence: CDR1 SNHLY, CDR2 FYNNEI. CDR3 amino acids: CASTPEETQYF. CDR3 DNA: TGTGCCAGTACCCCTGAAGAGACCCAGTACTTC.

This clonotype was counted at least ten times. The chain carries TRBV20-1 and TRBJ2-5; D ambiguous. The CDR3 sequence is 13 residues long. Trimming stripped 1 base from V and 1 base from J, with 7 bases between. Germline V lookup: CDR1 DFQATT, CDR2 SNEGSKA (reference sequence). CDR3 residues: CSARATAQETQYF. CDR3 in DNA: TGCAGTGCTAGAGCTACTGCCCAAGAGACCCAGTACTTC.

The rearrangement uses TRBV7-3 and TRBJ2-7, with 7 bases fitting TRBD1. The CDR3 length is 14 residues. CDR1 SGHTA and CDR2 FQGTGA come from the germline V gene. The ends lost 5 bases at V and 9 bases at J; junction bases unmatched: 13. The CDR3 protein is CASSPDVLTGAQYF. Written as DNA, the CDR3 is TGTGCCAGCAGCCCGGATGTTCTAACAGGGGCGCAGTACTTC.

This clonotype was seen many times. The genes are TRBV28 and TRBJ1-2; a possible D gene is TRBD1 (5 bases). V was cut by 3 bases and J by 4 bases, with 12 bases left in between. Germline V gives CDR1 MDHEN, CDR2 SYDVKM. This CDR3 contains 14 residues. CDR3 nucleotide sequence: TGTGCCAGCAGTTTTTGGCCGGGACCCTATGGCTACACCTTC. Protein: CASSFWPGPYGYTF.

This clonotype has ten or more counts. The chain combines TRBV20-1 with TRBJ1-4; D ambiguous. The CDR3 is 16 amino acids. The V gene lost 0 bases and the J gene lost 0 bases, with 11 bases spanning the gap. Germline CDR1 DFQATT, CDR2 SNEGSKA (reference sequence). DNA of the CDR3: TGCAGTGCTAGAGATATAACTATCGCAACTAATGAAAAACTGTTTTTT. This codes for CSARDITIATNEKLFF.

This clonotype has ten or more counts. V usage is TRBV5-1 and J usage is TRBJ1-1, with a weak D call TRBD1 (6 bases). From germline, CDR1 is SGHRS and CDR2 YFSETQ. V lost 4 bases, J lost 1 base, and 11 bases lay in between. CDR3 length: 14 amino acids. CDR3 amino acids: CASSPRTENTEAFF. DNA for the CDR3: TGCGCCAGCAGCCCCCGGACAGAGAACACTGAAGCTTTCTTT.

This clonotype appeared many times. The chain has TRBV10-3 and TRBJ2-1, with TRBD2 matching over 7 bases. The CDR3 has 13 residues. Germline V lookup: CDR1 ENHRY, CDR2 SYGVKD. The V and J ends lost 8 bases and 2 bases, in that order; junction bases with no gene match: 3. Written as DNA, the CDR3 is TGTGCCATCCTAGCGGAGACCTACAATGAGCAGTTCTTC. It yields the protein CAILAETYNEQFF.

This clonotype showed up just a few times. This chain joins TRBV2 and TRBJ1-2; the D is unclear. This CDR3 has 14 amino acids. With 2 bases removed from V and 8 bases from J, the gap between germline ends came to 15 bases. CDR1 SNHLY and CDR2 FYNNEI come from the germline V gene. The CDR3 region has the DNA TGTGCCAGCAGTGAAAATAAGGGAGATCGCGGCTACACCTTC. It specifies CASSENKGDRGYTF. Together with reference TRBV2 and TRBJ1-2, the CDR3 gives the full variable domain: EPEVTQTPSHQVTQMGQEVILRCVPISNHLYFYWYRQILGQKVEFLVSFYNNEISEKSEIFDDQFSVERPDGSNFTLKIRSTKLEDSAMYFCASSENKGDRGYTFGSGTRLTVV.

This clonotype was picked up many times. The chain couples TRBV4-3 to TRBJ1-6, with D hard to call. Germline-derived CDR1 and CDR2 are LGHNA and YSLEER. Trimming took 0 bases from V and 0 from J, leaving 9 bases between them. The CDR3 contains 17 residues. CDR3 in DNA: TGCGCCAGCAGCCAAGATGCGGGGAGCTCCTATAATTCACCCCTCCACTTT. It encodes CASSQDAGSSYNSPLHF.